This entry describes one TCR beta chain. No antigen is known for it. The CDR3 has 14 residues. The germline V gene has CDR1 SGHVS and CDR2 FNYEAQ. Deletions cut 3 bases from V and 3 bases from J, with 11 bases between. These data belong to a study of T cells in Graves' hyperthyroidism and ophthalmopathy. Study as a whole: Peripheral blood was obtained at initial diagnosis, preceding any treatment.

Using RNA transcripts as the source, TCR beta CDR3 regions were amplified. First-round RT-PCR of the TCR CDR3 relied on the HTBI primer set. TCRdb processed the multiplex PCR reads anew with MiXCR; each CDR3 protein has one entry. This sample has just under 750,000 distinct CDR3 sequences, with 30% to 40% found just once. Study-wide results and limits: Ophthalmopathy, which appeared later, was predicted by the model a median 6.5 months before onset.

Sequenced input: blood. The TCR sequence derives from a woman aged 40 to 50 with Graves' hyperthyroidism. The gene calls are TRBV7-6 and TRBJ1-1; no clear D. CDR3 coding DNA: TGTGCCAGCAGCTTTCAAACAGCTTACACTGAAGCTTTCTTT. Translated: CASSFQTAYTEAFF.